This TCR beta chain was documented in a study of long-term antiretroviral therapy in people with HIV. This clone is medium-sized (0.01 to 0.1%). Its antigen is undetermined. At the DNA level, this CDR3 is encoded by other sequences in the same sample as well. Broader study findings: Transplant-donor-level diversity was not reached after ART, though diversity increased. HIV repertoires covered narrower CDR3 length ranges than controls did. Clones that had undergone expansion before ART prevailed in the repertoire throughout all time points.

This was the immunoSEQ v3.0 assay at survey level. The table came from immunoSEQ multiplex PCR; TCRdb's copy has only in-frame clones and leaves some out. The sample has about 22,000 clones, about four fifths seen once. Donors needed at least one pre-ART PBMC sample plus at least two post-ART samples. This clonotype was obtained from a man aged 25 to 40 with HIV. The material was unsorted PBMCs, obtained about 6.1 years after starting antiretroviral therapy.

CDR3 sequence: CASSASSYEQYF. The DNA for the CDR3 is TGTGCCAGCAGTGCTAGCTCCTACGAGCAGTACTTC. The chain combines TRBV7-9 with TRBJ2-7; D not resolved. This CDR3 comprises 12 residues. Per the germline V gene, CDR1 is SEHNR and CDR2 is FQNEAQ (reference sequence). V was shortened by 6 bases and J by 0 bases, with 6 bases between the two germline ends.